The 8 T cell receptor beta chains below come from one sample, sequenced in a study of T cell clusters in autoimmune cytopenias. One tube held mixed TRB-A and TRB-B primer pools for touch-down PCR. Following a re-call of the multiplex PCR reads, TCRdb has one entry per CDR3 protein and lacks DNA. In total, the table holds around 2,000 distinct CDR3 sequences. TRB was amplified from roughly 250 ng of peripheral blood genomic DNA per sample. These data also featured in a second study, about T cell repertoires in aging, cancer and after chemotherapy.

Material: peripheral blood. These receptors were collected from a human donor in good health.

By frequency, this clonotype is medium-sized. V and J are TRBV24-1 and TRBJ2-3; TCRdb picks TRBD2, but there is no DNA to check that call. Germline values: CDR1 KGHDR, CDR2 SFDVKD. This CDR3 contains 16 residues. This chain's CDR3 is CATISSGHTDTDTQYF.

In terms of frequency, this clonotype is medium-sized (0.01 to 0.1%). The chain joins TRBV19 to TRBJ1-6. The CDR3 covers 17 residues. Germline CDR1 and CDR2: LNHDA and SQIVND (reference sequence). The CDR3 here is CASSNSGAKTYNSPLHF.

Its frequency marks this clonotype as medium-sized (0.01 to 0.1%). The chain couples TRBV18 to TRBJ2-3. The CDR3 is made up of 11 amino acids. The germline gives CDR1 KGHSH, CDR2 LQKENI. CDR3 loop: CASRRTDTQYF.

This chain uses TRBV6-1 with TRBJ1-1; TCRdb gives TRBD1 as the D gene, but with no DNA this cannot be confirmed. Per germline, CDR1 MNHNS and CDR2 SASEGT. The length of the CDR3 is 15 residues. The CDR3 loop is CASYSSRGADPEAFF.

This clonotype is large by frequency. The rearrangement links TRBV29-1 to TRBJ2-7; TCRdb lists TRBD2, though no DNA is available to test this call. CDR1 and CDR2 (germline): SQVTM, ANQGSEA. CDR3 length: 13 amino acids. The CDR3 spells CSVIAGGVYEQYF.

This clonotype is classed as medium-sized by frequency. This rearrangement joins TRBV11-2 to TRBJ2-1; TCRdb picks TRBD1, but there is no DNA to check that call. The length of the CDR3 is 14 residues. Germline values: CDR1 SGHAT, CDR2 FQNNGV. The chain's CDR3 is CASSFLTGRNEQFF. The complete variable domain, with remaining parts taken from reference TRBV11-2 and TRBJ2-1, reads EAGVAQSPRYKIIEKRQSVAFWCNPISGHATLYWYQQILGQGPKLLIQFQNNGVVDDSQLPKDRFSAERLKGVDSTLKIQPAKLEDSAVYLCASSFLTGRNEQFFGPGTRLTVL.

This clonotype counts as medium-sized (0.01 to 0.1%) by frequency. The J gene is TRBJ1-5, the V gene TRBV30; TCRdb's D gene call, TRBD1, goes unchecked for lack of DNA. This CDR3 is built from 14 residues. Germline V lookup: CDR1 GTSNPN, CDR2 SVGIG (reference sequence). CDR3 sequence reads: CAWRGGQPNQPQHF.

This chain links TRBV27 with TRBJ2-7; as DNA is missing, the TRBD1 call by TCRdb cannot be tested. The CDR3 sequence is 11 residues long. The germline gives CDR1 MNHEY, CDR2 SMNVEV (reference sequence). CDR3 sequence reads: CASTRGTEQYF.